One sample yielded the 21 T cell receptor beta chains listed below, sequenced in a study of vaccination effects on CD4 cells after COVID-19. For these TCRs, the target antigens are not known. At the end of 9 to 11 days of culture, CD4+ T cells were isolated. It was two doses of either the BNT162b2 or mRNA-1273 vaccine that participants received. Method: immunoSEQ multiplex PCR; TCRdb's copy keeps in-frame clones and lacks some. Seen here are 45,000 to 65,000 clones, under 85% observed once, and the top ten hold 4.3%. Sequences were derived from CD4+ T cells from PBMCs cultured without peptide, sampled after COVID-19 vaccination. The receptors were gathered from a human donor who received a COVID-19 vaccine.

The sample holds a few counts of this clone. The CDR3 region has the DNA TGTGCCTGGAGTAGGGAGGGGGCATACTCTGGAAACACCATATATTTT. It yields the protein CAWSREGAYSGNTIYF. V and J are TRBV30 and TRBJ1-3, with 7 nucleotides matching TRBD1. Trimming at V came to 2 bases and at J to 0 bases, leaving 7 bases not matched to a gene. The CDR3 runs 16 residues. Germline values: CDR1 GTSNPN, CDR2 SVGIG (reference sequence).

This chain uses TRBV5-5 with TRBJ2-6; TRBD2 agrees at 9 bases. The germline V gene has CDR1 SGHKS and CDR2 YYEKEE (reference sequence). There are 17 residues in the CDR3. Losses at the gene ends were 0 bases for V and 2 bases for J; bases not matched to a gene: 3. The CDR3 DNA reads TGTGCCAGCAGCTTGGAAACTAGCGGGCCTGGGGCCAACGTCCTGACTTTC. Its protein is CASSLETSGPGANVLTF. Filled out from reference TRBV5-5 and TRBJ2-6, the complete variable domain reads DAGVTQSPTHLIKTRGQQVTLRCSPISGHKSVSWYQQVLGQGPQFIFQYYEKEERGRGNFPDRFSARQFPNYSSELNVNALLLGDSALYLCASSLETSGPGANVLTFGAGSRLTVL.

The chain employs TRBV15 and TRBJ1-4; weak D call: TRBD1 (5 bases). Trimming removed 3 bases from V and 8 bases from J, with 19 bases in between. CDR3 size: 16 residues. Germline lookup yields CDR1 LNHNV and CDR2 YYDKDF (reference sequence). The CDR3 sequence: CATSSPGAGAGEKLFF. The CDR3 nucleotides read TGTGCCACCAGCAGCCCCGGGGCAGGTGCTGGAGAAAAACTGTTTTTT.

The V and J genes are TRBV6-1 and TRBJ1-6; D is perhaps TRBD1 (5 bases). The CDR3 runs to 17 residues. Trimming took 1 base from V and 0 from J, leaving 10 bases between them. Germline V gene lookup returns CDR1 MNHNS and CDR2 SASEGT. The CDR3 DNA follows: TGTGCCAGCAGTGAAGGGGGGTGGGGCTCCTATAATTCACCCCTCCACTTT. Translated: CASSEGGWGSYNSPLHF.

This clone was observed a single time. This CDR3 reads CASSMEARGNSPLHF. The CDR3 coding sequence is TGTGCCAGTAGTATGGAGGCCAGGGGTAATTCACCCCTCCACTTT. The chain employs TRBV19 and TRBJ1-6, with TRBD1 as a possible D gene (6 bases). CDR3 length equals 15 residues. The germline CDR1 and CDR2 sequences are LNHDA and SQIVND (reference sequence). V was shortened by 3 bases and J by 6 bases, with 12 bases between the two germline ends.

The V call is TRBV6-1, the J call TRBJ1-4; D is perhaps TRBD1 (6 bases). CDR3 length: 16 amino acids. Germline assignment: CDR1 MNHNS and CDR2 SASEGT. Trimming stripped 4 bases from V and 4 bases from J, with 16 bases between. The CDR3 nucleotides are TGTGCCAGCAGTGCCAGAGGGGGGAACCTTAATGAAAAACTGTTTTTT. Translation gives CASSARGGNLNEKLFF.

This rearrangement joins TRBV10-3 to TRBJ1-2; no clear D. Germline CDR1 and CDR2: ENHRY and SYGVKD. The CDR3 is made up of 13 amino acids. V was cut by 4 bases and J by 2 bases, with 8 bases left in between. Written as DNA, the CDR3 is TGTGCCATCAGTGCGGACGGAAACTATGGCTACACCTTC. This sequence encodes CAISADGNYGYTF.

CDR3 sequence (DNA): TGTGCCAGTAGAAACCCGGGACAGGGGGCATATGGGGCCAACGTCCTGACTTTC. Its translation is CASRNPGQGAYGANVLTF. The chain uses TRBV19 and TRBJ2-6; 12 bases agree with TRBD1. V was pared by 6 bases and J by 3 bases, with 9 bases of the junction left unmatched. The CDR3 consists of 18 residues. Germline CDR1 is LNHDA and CDR2 is SQIVND (reference sequence).

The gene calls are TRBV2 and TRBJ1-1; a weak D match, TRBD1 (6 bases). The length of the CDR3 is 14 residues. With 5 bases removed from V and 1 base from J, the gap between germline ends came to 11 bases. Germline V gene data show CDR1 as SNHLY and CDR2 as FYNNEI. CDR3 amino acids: CASSPGTQNTEAFF. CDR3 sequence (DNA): TGTGCCAGCAGTCCCGGGACACAGAACACTGAAGCTTTCTTT. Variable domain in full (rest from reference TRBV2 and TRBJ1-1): EPEVTQTPSHQVTQMGQEVILRCVPISNHLYFYWYRQILGQKVEFLVSFYNNEISEKSEIFDDQFSVERPDGSNFTLKIRSTKLEDSAMYFCASSPGTQNTEAFFGQGTRLTVV.

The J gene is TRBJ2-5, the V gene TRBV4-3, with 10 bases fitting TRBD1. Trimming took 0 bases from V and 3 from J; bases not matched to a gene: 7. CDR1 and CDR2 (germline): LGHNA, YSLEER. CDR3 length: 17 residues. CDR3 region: CASSQEVVGTGEETQYF. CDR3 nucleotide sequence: TGCGCCAGCAGCCAAGAGGTCGTAGGGACAGGGGAAGAGACCCAGTACTTC.

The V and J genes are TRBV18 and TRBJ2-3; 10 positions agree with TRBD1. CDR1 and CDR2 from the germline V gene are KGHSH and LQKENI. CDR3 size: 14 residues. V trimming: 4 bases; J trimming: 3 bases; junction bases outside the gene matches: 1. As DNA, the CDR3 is TGTGCCAGCTCACGGGACAGGGGAACAGATACGCAGTATTTT. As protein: CASSRDRGTDTQYF.

CDR3 bases: TGTGCCAGCAGCCATCGGAATAGCGAGGACACCGGGGAGCTGTTTTTT. Residues: CASSHRNSEDTGELFF. The chain is built from TRBV4-2 and TRBJ2-2, with TRBD2 as a possible D gene (5 bases). Germline CDR1 is LGHNA and CDR2 is YNFKEQ. V was pared by 3 bases and J by 3 bases, with 14 bases between. This CDR3 region has 16 residues.

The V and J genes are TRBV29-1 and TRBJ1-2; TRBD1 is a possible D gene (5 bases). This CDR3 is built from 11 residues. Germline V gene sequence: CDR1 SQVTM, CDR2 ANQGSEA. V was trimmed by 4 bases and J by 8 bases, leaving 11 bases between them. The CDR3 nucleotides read TGCAGCGTTGGGTTCAGGGCCGGCTACACCTTC. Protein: CSVGFRAGYTF.

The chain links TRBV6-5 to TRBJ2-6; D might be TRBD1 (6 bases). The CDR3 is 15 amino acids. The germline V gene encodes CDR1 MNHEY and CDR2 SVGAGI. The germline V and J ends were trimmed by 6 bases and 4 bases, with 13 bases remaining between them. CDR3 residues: CASRSTGTGANVLTF. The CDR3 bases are TGTGCCAGCAGATCGACAGGAACGGGGGCCAACGTCCTGACTTTC.

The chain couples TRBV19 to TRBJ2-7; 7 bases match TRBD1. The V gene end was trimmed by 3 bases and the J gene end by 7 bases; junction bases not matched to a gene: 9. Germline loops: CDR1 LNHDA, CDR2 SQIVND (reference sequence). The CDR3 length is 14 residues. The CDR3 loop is CASSIVWARGEQYF. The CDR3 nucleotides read TGTGCCAGTAGTATTGTCTGGGCCAGGGGGGAGCAGTACTTC.

This CDR3 is CSASSGRPSTDTQYF. For the CDR3, the DNA is TGCAGTGCTAGTTCGGGCAGGCCAAGCACAGATACGCAGTATTTT. V usage is TRBV20-1 and J usage is TRBJ2-3; D unresolved. V lost 3 bases to trimming and J lost 0 bases, with 13 bases between them. There are 15 residues in the CDR3. CDR1 DFQATT and CDR2 SNEGSKA come from the germline V gene (reference sequence).

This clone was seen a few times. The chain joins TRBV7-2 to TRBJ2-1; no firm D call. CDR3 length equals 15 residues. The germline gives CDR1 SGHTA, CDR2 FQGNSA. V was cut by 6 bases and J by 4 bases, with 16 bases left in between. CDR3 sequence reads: CASSSIQASYNEQFF. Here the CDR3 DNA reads TGTGCCAGCAGTTCAATCCAGGCTTCATACAATGAGCAGTTCTTC.

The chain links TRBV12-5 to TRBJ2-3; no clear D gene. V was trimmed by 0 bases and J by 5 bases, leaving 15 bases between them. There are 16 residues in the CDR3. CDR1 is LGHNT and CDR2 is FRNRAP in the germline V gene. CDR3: CASGLVLNVAVDTQYF. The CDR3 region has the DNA TGTGCTAGTGGTTTGGTACTTAACGTTGCCGTAGATACGCAGTATTTT.

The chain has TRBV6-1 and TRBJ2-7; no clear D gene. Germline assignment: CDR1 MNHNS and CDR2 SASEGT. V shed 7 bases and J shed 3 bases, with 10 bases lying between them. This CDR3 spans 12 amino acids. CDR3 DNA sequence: TGTGCCAGCATGGGTAGAGACTACGAGCAGTACTTC. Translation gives CASMGRDYEQYF.

CDR3 residues: CASSLAQGRNTGELFF. The DNA for the CDR3 is TGCGCCAGCAGCTTGGCACAGGGAAGGAACACCGGGGAGCTGTTTTTT. The chain combines TRBV5-1 with TRBJ2-2; D may be TRBD1 (6 bases). The ends were cut back, 0 bases at V and 1 base at J, with 10 bases in the middle. CDR1 is SGHRS, CDR2 YFSETQ, per germline. There are 16 residues in the CDR3.

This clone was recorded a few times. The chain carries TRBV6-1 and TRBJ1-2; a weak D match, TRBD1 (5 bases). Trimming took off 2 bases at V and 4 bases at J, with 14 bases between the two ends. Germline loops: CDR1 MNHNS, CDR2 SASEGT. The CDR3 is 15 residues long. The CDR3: CASSEPWQGVYGYTF. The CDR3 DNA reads TGTGCCAGCAGTGAACCTTGGCAGGGAGTCTATGGCTACACCTTC.